This TCR beta chain stems from a study of cytomegalovirus exposure and HLA in healthy donors. This CDR3 region has 13 residues. Germline CDR1 is SGHDN and CDR2 is FVKESK. Trimming shortened V by 4 bases and J by 2 bases, and 8 bases separated the two germline ends. Primers included in the PCR were 60 Vbeta and 13 Jbeta primers. The protocol was immunoSEQ multiplex PCR, while the TCRdb copy is restricted to in-frame clones and leaves out a portion. The sample carries more than 90,000 clones, around 77% recorded once. Likely unrecorded immune exposures existed in these nominally healthy donors. The sequence came from a female donor in good health and CMV-seronegative. The chain joins TRBV14 to TRBJ1-2; the D gene is possibly TRBD1 (5 bases). The source material was PBMCs. The CDR3 region is CASSRQGNYGYTF. The DNA of the CDR3 is TGTGCCAGCAGCCGCCAGGGAAACTATGGCTACACCTTC. Based on the CDR3 plus reference TRBV14 and TRBJ1-2, the full variable domain is EAGVTQFPSHSVIEKGQTVTLRCDPISGHDNLYWYRRVMGKEIKFLLHFVKESKQDESGMPNNRFLAERTGGTYSTLKVQPAELEDSGVYFCASSRQGNYGYTFGSGTRLTVV.